This TCR beta chain was observed in a study of cytomegalovirus exposure and HLA in healthy donors. The PCR used 60 Vbeta and 13 Jbeta primers. Profiled with immunoSEQ multiplex PCR; TCRdb holds only in-frame clones, not every one. This table has about 180,000 clones, around 80% appearing once. The V end was cut by 0 bases, the J end by 1 base, with 9 bases between. Looked up from germline, CDR1 is GTSNPN and CDR2 is SVGIG (reference sequence). The CDR3 is 14 residues long. The chain combines TRBV30 with TRBJ1-1, with unresolved D. The sequence was collected from a girl aged 5 to 17 in good health and CMV-seropositive. The sequenced sample was PBMCs. The CDR3 DNA follows: TGTGCCTGGAGTGTTGTCAGGAAGAACACTGAAGCTTTCTTT. Its protein is CAWSVVRKNTEAFF. The full variable domain, its missing parts supplied by reference TRBV30 and TRBJ1-1, is SQTIHQWPATLVQPVGSPLSLECTVEGTSNPNLYWYRQAAGRGLQLLFYSVGIGQISSEVPQNLSASRPQDRQFILSSKKLLLSDSGFYLCAWSVVRKNTEAFFGQGTRLTVV.